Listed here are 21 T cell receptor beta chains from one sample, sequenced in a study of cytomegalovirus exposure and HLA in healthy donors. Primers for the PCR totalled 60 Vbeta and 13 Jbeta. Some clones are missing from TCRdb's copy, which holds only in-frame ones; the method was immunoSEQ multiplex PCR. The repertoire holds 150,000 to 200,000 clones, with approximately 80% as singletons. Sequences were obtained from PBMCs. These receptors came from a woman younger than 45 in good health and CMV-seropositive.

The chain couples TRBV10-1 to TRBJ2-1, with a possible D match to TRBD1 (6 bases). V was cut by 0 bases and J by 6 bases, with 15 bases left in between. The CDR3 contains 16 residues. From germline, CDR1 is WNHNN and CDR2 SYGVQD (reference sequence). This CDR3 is CASSESGAGVVNEQFF. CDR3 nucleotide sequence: TGCGCCAGCAGTGAGTCGGGAGCAGGGGTGGTCAATGAGCAGTTCTTC.

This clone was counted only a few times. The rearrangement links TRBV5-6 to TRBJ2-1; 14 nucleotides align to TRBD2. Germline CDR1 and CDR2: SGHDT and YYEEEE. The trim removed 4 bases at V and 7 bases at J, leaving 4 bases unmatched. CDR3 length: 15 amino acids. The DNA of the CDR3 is TGTGCCAGCAGCCGGACTAGCGGGGGGTGGAATGAGCAGTTCTTC. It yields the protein CASSRTSGGWNEQFF.

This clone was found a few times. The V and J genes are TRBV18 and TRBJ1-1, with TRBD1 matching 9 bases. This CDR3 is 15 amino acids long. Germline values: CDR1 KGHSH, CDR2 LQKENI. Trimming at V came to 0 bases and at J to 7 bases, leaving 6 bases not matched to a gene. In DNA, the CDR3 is TGTGCCAGCTCACCACCGGGACAGGGCCGAAATGAAGCTTTCTTT. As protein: CASSPPGQGRNEAFF. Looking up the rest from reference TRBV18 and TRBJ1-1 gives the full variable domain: NAGVMQNPRHLVRRRGQEARLRCSPMKGHSHVYWYRQLPEEGLKFMVYLQKENIIDESGMPKERFSAEFPKEGPSILRIQQVVRGDSAAYFCASSPPGQGRNEAFFGQGTRLTVV.

For the CDR3, the DNA is TGCGCCAGCAGCCAAGAAGGGCGGGGGGACAATGAGCAGTTCTTC. Translated: CASSQEGRGDNEQFF. This chain joins TRBV4-3 and TRBJ2-1, with 8 nucleotides matching TRBD2. Per germline, CDR1 LGHNA and CDR2 YSLEER. The CDR3 contains 15 residues. The V gene end was trimmed by 0 bases and the J gene end by 5 bases; junction bases not matched to a gene: 3.

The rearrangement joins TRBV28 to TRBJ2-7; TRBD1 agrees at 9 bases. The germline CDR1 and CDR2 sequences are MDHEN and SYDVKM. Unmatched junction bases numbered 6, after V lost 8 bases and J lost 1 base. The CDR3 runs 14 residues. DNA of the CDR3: TGTGCCAGCGGCCGGGACAGGGTTTCCTACGAGCAGTACTTC. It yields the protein CASGRDRVSYEQYF.

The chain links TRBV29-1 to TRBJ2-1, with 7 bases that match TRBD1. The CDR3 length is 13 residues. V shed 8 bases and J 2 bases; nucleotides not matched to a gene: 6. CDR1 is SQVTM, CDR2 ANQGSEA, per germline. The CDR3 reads CSQTGSPYNEQFF. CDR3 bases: TGCAGCCAGACAGGGAGTCCCTACAATGAGCAGTTCTTC.

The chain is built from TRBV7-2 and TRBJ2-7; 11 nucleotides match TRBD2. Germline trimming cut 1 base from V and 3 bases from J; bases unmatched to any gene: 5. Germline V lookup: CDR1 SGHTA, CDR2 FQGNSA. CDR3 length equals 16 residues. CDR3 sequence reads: CASSLVGGLAVYEQYF. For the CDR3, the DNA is TGTGCCAGCAGCTTAGTAGGGGGACTAGCGGTCTACGAGCAGTACTTC.

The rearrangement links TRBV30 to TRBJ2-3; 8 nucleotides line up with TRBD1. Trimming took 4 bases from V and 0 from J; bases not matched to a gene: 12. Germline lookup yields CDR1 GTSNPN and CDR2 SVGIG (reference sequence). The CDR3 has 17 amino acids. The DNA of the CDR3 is TGTGCCTGGACTGCACTAGGACAGGGCTATAGCACAGATACGCAGTATTTT. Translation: CAWTALGQGYSTDTQYF.

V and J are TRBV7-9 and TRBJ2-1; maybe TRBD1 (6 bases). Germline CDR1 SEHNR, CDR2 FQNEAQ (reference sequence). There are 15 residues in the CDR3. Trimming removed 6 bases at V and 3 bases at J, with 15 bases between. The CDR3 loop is CASSSRGHYYNEQFF. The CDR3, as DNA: TGTGCCAGCAGTAGCAGGGGCCACTACTACAATGAGCAGTTCTTC.

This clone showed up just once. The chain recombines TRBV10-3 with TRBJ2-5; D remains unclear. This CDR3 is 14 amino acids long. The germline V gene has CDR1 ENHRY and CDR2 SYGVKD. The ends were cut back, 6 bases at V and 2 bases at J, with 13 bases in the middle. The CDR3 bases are TGTGCCATCAGCGAACAAATACAGCAAGAGACCCAGTACTTC. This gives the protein CAISEQIQQETQYF.

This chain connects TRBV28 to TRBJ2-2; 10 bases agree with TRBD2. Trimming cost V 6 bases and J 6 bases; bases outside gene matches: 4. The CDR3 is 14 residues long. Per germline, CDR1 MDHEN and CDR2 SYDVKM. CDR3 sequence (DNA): TGTGCCAGCAGCATTGGGACTAGCGCCGGGGAGCTGTTTTTT. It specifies CASSIGTSAGELFF.

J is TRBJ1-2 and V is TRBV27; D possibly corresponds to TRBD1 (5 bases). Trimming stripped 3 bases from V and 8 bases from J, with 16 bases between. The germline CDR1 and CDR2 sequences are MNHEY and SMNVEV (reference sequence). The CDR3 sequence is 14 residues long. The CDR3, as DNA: TGTGCCAGCAGTTTGGTAGGAGGGGTCGGCGGCTACACCTTC. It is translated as CASSLVGGVGGYTF.

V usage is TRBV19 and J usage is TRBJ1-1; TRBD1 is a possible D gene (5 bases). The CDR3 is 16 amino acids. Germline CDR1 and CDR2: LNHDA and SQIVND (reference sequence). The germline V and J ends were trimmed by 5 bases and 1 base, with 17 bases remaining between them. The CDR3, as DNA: TGTGCCAGTAGTGTAATCCCCCGGACAAAGAACACTGAAGCTTTCTTT. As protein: CASSVIPRTKNTEAFF.

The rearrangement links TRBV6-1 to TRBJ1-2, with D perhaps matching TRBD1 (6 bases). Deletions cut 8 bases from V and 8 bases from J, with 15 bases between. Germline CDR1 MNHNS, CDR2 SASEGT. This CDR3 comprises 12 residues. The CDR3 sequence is CASEGHPVGYTF. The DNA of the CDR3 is TGTGCCAGCGAGGGACATCCCGTAGGCTACACCTTC.

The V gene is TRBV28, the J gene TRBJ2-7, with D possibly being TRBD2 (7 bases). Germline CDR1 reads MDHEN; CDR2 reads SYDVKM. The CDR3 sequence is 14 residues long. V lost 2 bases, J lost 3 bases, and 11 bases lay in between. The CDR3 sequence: CASSLGGAGYEQYF. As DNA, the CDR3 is TGTGCCAGCAGTTTAGGGGGGGCAGGCTACGAGCAGTACTTC.

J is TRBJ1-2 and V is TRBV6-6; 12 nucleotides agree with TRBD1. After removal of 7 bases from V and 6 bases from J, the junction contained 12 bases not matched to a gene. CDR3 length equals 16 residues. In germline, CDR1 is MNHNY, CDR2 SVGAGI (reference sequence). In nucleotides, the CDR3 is TGTGCCAGCACCCCTGCCCGGGACAGGGGGCGGGATGGCTACACCTTC. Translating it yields CASTPARDRGRDGYTF.

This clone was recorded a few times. The CDR3 protein is CASSYAGGIMGQFF. As DNA, the CDR3 is TGTGCCAGCAGTTACGCGGGGGGGATTATGGGGCAGTTCTTC. V gene TRBV6-5 combines with J gene TRBJ2-1; 9 positions agree with TRBD2. This CDR3 is built from 14 residues. Trimming cost V 2 bases and J 12 bases; bases outside gene matches: 8. The V gene's germline CDR1 is MNHEY and CDR2 SVGAGI.

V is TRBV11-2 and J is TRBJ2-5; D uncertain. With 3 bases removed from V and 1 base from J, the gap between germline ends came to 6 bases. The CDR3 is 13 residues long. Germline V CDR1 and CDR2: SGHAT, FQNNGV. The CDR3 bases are TGTGCCAGCAGCTTTGGCAGCCAAGAGACCCAGTACTTC. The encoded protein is CASSFGSQETQYF.

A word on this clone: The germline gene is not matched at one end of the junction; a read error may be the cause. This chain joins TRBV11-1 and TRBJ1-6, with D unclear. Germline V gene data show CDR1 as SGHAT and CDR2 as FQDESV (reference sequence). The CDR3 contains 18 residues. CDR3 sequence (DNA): TGTGTCAGCAGCATGCGTCTTCCGGGGAGCTCCTATAATTCACCCCTCCACTTT. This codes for CVSSMRLPGSSYNSPLHF. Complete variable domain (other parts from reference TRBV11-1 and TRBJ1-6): EAEVAQSPRYKITEKSQAVAFWCDPISGHATLYWYRQILGQGPELLVQFQDESVVDDSQLPKDRFSAERLKGVDSTLKIQPAELGDSAMYLCVSSMRLPGSSYNSPLHFGNGTRLTVT.

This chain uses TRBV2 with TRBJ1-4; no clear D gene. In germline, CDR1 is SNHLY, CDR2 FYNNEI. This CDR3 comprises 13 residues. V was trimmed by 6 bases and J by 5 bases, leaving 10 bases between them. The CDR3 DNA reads TGTGCCAGCAGACAGAGTCAAAATGAAAAACTGTTTTTT. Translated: CASRQSQNEKLFF.

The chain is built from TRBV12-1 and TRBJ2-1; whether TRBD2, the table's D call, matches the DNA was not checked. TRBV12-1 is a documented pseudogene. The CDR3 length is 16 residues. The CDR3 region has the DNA TGTGCCAGCAGTCGCACCGGGACTAGCGGGTACAATGAGCAGTTCTTC. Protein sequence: CASSRTGTSGYNEQFF.